This TCR beta chain was retrieved from a study of T cells after yellow fever vaccination. Synthesis of TCR cDNA relied on 5'RACE template switching, which attached a universal primer site and UMIs. TCRdb ran MiXCR on the 5' RACE reads and lists one entry per CDR3 protein. The sample carries some 160,000 distinct CDR3 sequences, 9.3% recorded once. Germline CDR1 reads MNHEY; CDR2 reads SMNVEV (reference sequence). The CDR3 extends over 15 amino acids. Trimming removed 5 bases from V and 5 bases from J, with 15 bases in between. This clonotype was seen only a few times. The chain recombines TRBV27 with TRBJ1-4, with D possibly being TRBD1 (6 bases). Source: CD8+ T cells sorted from PBMCs, taken 45 days after the yellow fever booster vaccination. This sequence originates from a man aged 18 to 35 who received the YFV17D yellow fever vaccine. CDR3 nucleotide sequence: TGTGCCAGCAGTAACTCCGGGACACGGAATGAAAAACTGTTTTTT. It is translated as CASSNSGTRNEKLFF.